Listed here are 20 T cell receptor beta chains from one sample, sequenced in a study of T cells of healthy individuals. Each CDR3 protein is one row after TCRdb ran MiXCR on the 5' RACE reads. Altogether about 53,000 distinct CDR3 sequences are present, approximately 15% being singletons, with the ten largest covering about 16%. The origin of the receptors is a human donor in good health.

Only a few counts were recorded for this clonotype. The chain recombines TRBV7-2 with TRBJ2-7; 14 positions match TRBD2. Losses at the gene ends were 0 bases for V and 5 bases for J; bases not matched to a gene: 12. Germline CDR1 is SGHTA and CDR2 is FQGNSA. This CDR3 is 19 amino acids long. The CDR3: CASSLAFTGTSGRANEQYF. DNA for the CDR3: TGTGCCAGCAGCTTAGCCTTTACCGGGACTAGCGGGAGAGCAAACGAGCAGTACTTC.

The J gene is TRBJ2-1, the V gene TRBV5-1, with 8 bases fitting TRBD1. V shed 0 bases and J 2 bases; nucleotides not matched to a gene: 4. The CDR3 has 16 residues. Per germline, CDR1 SGHRS and CDR2 YFSETQ. In DNA form, the CDR3 reads TGCGCCAGCAGCTTGGGGACAGGGCCGACCTACAATGAGCAGTTCTTC. It codes for CASSLGTGPTYNEQFF.

This clonotype was detected ten times or more. The chain links TRBV7-2 to TRBJ2-2, with D unclear. The CDR3 length is 15 residues. V was pared by 4 bases and J by 0 bases, with 9 bases between. Germline lookup yields CDR1 SGHTA and CDR2 FQGNSA. As DNA, the CDR3 is TGTGCCAGCAGCTCGACAACCGCGAACACCGGGGAGCTGTTTTTT. Translation gives CASSSTTANTGELFF.

This clonotype has just a few counts. CDR3 loop: CSARDTSGGTDTQYF. The CDR3 DNA reads as TGCAGTGCTAGAGATACTAGCGGGGGCACAGATACGCAGTATTTT. V is TRBV20-1 and J is TRBJ2-3; 10 bases line up with TRBD2. V shed 0 bases and J 1 base; nucleotides not matched to a gene: 1. CDR1 and CDR2 (germline): DFQATT, SNEGSKA (reference sequence). CDR3 length: 15 residues.

This clonotype was seen a handful of times. The chain carries TRBV7-9 and TRBJ2-1; 10 positions agree with TRBD1. Germline lookup yields CDR1 SEHNR and CDR2 FQNEAQ (reference sequence). The CDR3 runs to 15 residues. V dropped 1 base and J dropped 4; count of bases not matched to a gene: 1. In nucleotides, the CDR3 is TGTGCCAGCAGCTTAGGACAGGGGGCGTACAATGAGCAGTTCTTC. Its protein product is CASSLGQGAYNEQFF.

Ten or more counts support this clonotype. It is unclear where the CDR3 begins or ends on the DNA, so no DNA is shown, and the CDR3 is as TCRdb lists it. V gene TRBV21-1 combines with J gene TRBJ2-7; TRBD1, the table's D call, lacks a check against the DNA. TRBV21-1 is tagged as a pseudogene. The CDR3 region is 17 residues in length, termini included. The CDR3 loop is CASSKGVGQGIAYEQYF.

This clonotype was seen ten or more times. The chain combines TRBV11-2 with TRBJ1-2, with no clear D. V gave up 2 bases and J gave up 2 bases, with 9 bases separating them. This CDR3 contains 14 residues. Germline V lookup: CDR1 SGHAT, CDR2 FQNNGV. CDR3 nucleotides: TGTGCCAGCAGCTTAACGAGGACGAACTATGGCTACACCTTC. Amino acid sequence: CASSLTRTNYGYTF.

This clonotype showed up just a few times. The chain joins TRBV2 to TRBJ1-5, with a possible D match to TRBD1 (6 bases). The CDR3 runs to 14 residues. CDR1 and CDR2 (germline): SNHLY, FYNNEI. The ends were cut back, 6 bases at V and 3 bases at J, with 12 bases in the middle. CDR3 protein: CASSAGENNQPQHF. Here the CDR3 DNA reads TGTGCCAGCAGCGCAGGGGAGAACAATCAGCCCCAGCATTTT.

This clonotype showed up many times. The CDR3 DNA reads as TGTGCCAGCAGCCAATGGACAGGATGGGATCAGCCCCAGCATTTT. Its protein is CASSQWTGWDQPQHF. The rearrangement links TRBV5-6 to TRBJ1-5; 7 nucleotides align to TRBD1. This CDR3 is built from 15 residues. Germline CDR1 SGHDT, CDR2 YYEEEE. V was clipped by 4 bases and J by 5 bases; unmatched bases: 9.

The chain recombines TRBV5-1 with TRBJ2-7, with D unclear. From germline, CDR1 is SGHRS and CDR2 YFSETQ. The CDR3 has 14 residues. Trimming pared 0 bases from V and 3 bases from J, leaving 10 bases between. DNA for the CDR3: TGCGCCAGCAGCTTGGGGCAGTTATTCTACGAGCAGTACTTC. Protein product: CASSLGQLFYEQYF. Using reference TRBV5-1 and TRBJ2-7 for the parts outside the CDR3, the full variable domain is KAGVTQTPRYLIKTRGQQVTLSCSPISGHRSVSWYQQTPGQGLQFLFEYFSETQRNKGNFPGRFSGRQFSNSRSEMNVSTLELGDSALYLCASSLGQLFYEQYFGPGTRLTVT.

This clonotype was recorded once. The gene calls are TRBV12-5 and TRBJ2-7; weak D call: TRBD1 (6 bases). The V gene lost 3 bases and the J gene lost 6 bases, with 18 bases spanning the gap. CDR3 length: 15 residues. Per the germline V gene, CDR1 is LGHNT and CDR2 is FRNRAP. The CDR3: CASGFGDTHESEQYF. The CDR3 DNA sequence: TGTGCTAGTGGTTTCGGGGACACACACGAATCCGAGCAGTACTTC. Based on the CDR3 plus reference TRBV12-5 and TRBJ2-7, the full variable domain is DARVTQTPRHKVTEMGQEVTMRCQPILGHNTVFWYRQTMMQGLELLAYFRNRAPLDDSGMPKDRFSAEMPDATLATLKIQPSEPRDSAVYFCASGFGDTHESEQYFGPGTRLTVT.

This clonotype appeared many times. CDR3 sequence (DNA): TGTGCCAGCAGTTTTGGAGGGCCGGGACAGTGGCCCGATCACTATAATTCACCCCTCCACTTT. This sequence encodes CASSFGGPGQWPDHYNSPLHF. This rearrangement joins TRBV12-3 or TRBV12-4 to TRBJ1-6, with 7 positions matching TRBD1. Trimming at V came to 3 bases and at J to 3 bases, leaving 20 bases not matched to a gene. The CDR3 extends over 21 amino acids.

This clonotype was seen more than once but under ten times. The CDR3 sequence: CSAIYGQRRVSPYGTDTQYF. CDR3 DNA: TGCAGTGCTATTTACGGTCAACGGCGGGTGTCTCCCTATGGCACAGATACGCAGTATTTT. The chain is built from TRBV20-1 and TRBJ2-3; D may be TRBD2 (5 bases). This CDR3 is built from 20 residues. Germline V gives CDR1 DFQATT, CDR2 SNEGSKA (reference sequence). V gave up 4 bases and J gave up 1 base, with 30 bases separating them.

The CDR3 region has the DNA TGTGCCAGCAGCTTGTCAGCAGAAGAGACCCAGTACTTC. This gives the protein CASSLSAEETQYF. This chain links TRBV5-4 with TRBJ2-5; D ambiguous. CDR1 and CDR2 (germline): SGHNT, YYREEE (reference sequence). The CDR3 extends over 13 amino acids. The V and J ends lost 1 base and 3 bases respectively, with 7 bases between them.

The chain is built from TRBV11-2 and TRBJ2-6; the D is unclear. Germline V gene sequence: CDR1 SGHAT, CDR2 FQNNGV. Trimming took off 6 bases at V and 1 base at J, with 10 bases between the two ends. This CDR3 has 15 residues. The CDR3 spells CASSRPSSGANVLTF. Here the CDR3 DNA reads TGTGCCAGCAGTCGGCCCAGTTCTGGGGCCAACGTCCTGACTTTC.

Many counts were recorded for this clonotype. The chain links TRBV2 to TRBJ2-3, with TRBD1 as a possible D gene (5 bases). The V end lost 3 bases, the J end lost 1 base, and 11 bases lay between the germline ends. From germline, CDR1 is SNHLY and CDR2 FYNNEI. CDR3 length: 15 amino acids. This CDR3 reads CASSETAPGTDTQYF. The CDR3 coding sequence is TGTGCCAGCAGTGAGACAGCTCCCGGCACAGATACGCAGTATTTT.

The chain joins TRBV6-2 or TRBV6-3 to TRBJ2-3; TRBD2 might be the D (5 bases). The length of the CDR3 is 15 residues. The germline V gene has CDR1 MNHEY and CDR2 SVGEGT. V lost 7 bases to trimming and J lost 2 bases, with 16 bases between them. CDR3 DNA: TGTGCCAGCAAGCCTGAGGGAGATCTCACAGATACGCAGTATTTT. This translates into CASKPEGDLTDTQYF.

V is TRBV10-3 and J is TRBJ2-1; no clear D. V was shortened by 4 bases and J by 7 bases, with 11 bases between the two germline ends. The CDR3 runs to 13 residues. The germline V gene has CDR1 ENHRY and CDR2 SYGVKD. The DNA of the CDR3 is TGTGCCATCAGTGCTGGGCAGGCTAATGAGCAGTTCTTC. Its protein is CAISAGQANEQFF.

This chain connects TRBV10-3 to TRBJ2-1, with 14 bases fitting TRBD2. Germline V gene sequence: CDR1 ENHRY, CDR2 SYGVKD. V was pared by 4 bases and J by 7 bases, with 12 bases of the junction left unmatched. The length of the CDR3 is 18 residues. The CDR3 DNA reads TGTGCCATCAGTGTGGATGGGACTAGCGGGAGAAAGAGGAATGAGCAGTTCTTC. It encodes CAISVDGTSGRKRNEQFF.

The CDR3 DNA follows: TGTGCCAGCAGCCGCGGACAGGGGTTCACGTACGAGCAGTACTTC. As protein: CASSRGQGFTYEQYF. The V gene is TRBV7-9, the J gene TRBJ2-7, with TRBD1 identical over 9 bases. This CDR3 region has 15 residues. Germline trimming cut 5 bases from V and 4 bases from J; bases unmatched to any gene: 9. In germline, CDR1 is SEHNR, CDR2 FQNEAQ (reference sequence).